A single sample gave rise to the 10 T cell receptor beta chains below, sequenced in a study of blood T cell repertoires in COVID-19. Measured with immunoSEQ multiplex PCR; TCRdb has only the in-frame clones, and not every one. Seen here are approximately 280,000 clones, roughly nine tenths observed once, and the top ten hold around 2.4%. The source material was PBMCs or T cells enriched from blood (not recorded which). The receptors derive from a woman younger than 35 who had recovered from COVID-19.

The chain combines TRBV7-8 with TRBJ2-1; 10 nucleotides line up with TRBD2. Looked up from germline, CDR1 is SGHVS and CDR2 is FQNEAQ. This CDR3 spans 14 amino acids. V lost 5 bases, J lost 8 bases, and 6 bases stayed unmatched. CDR3 sequence: CASSEREGRDEQFF. The CDR3 DNA follows: TGTGCCAGCAGCGAGCGGGAGGGCCGCGATGAGCAGTTCTTC.

The chain employs TRBV21-1 and TRBJ1-3. TRBV21-1 constitutes a pseudogene. The CDR3 contains 14 residues. Here the CDR3 reads CASSRVHGGNTIYF. The CDR3 nucleotides read TGTGCCAGCAGCCGGGTCCACGGAGGAAACACCATATATTTT.

The chain has TRBV7-6 and TRBJ2-5; TRBD2 aligns across 10 bases. The CDR3 loop spans 17 amino acids. CDR1 SGHVS and CDR2 FNYEAQ come from the germline V gene. Trimming removed 5 bases from V and 5 bases from J; junction bases left unmatched: 14. The CDR3: CASSPGPSGGASETQYF. For the CDR3, the DNA is TGTGCCAGCAGCCCCGGCCCAAGCGGGGGGGCCTCGGAGACCCAGTACTTC.

This clone was counted once. This chain connects TRBV12-3 or TRBV12-4 to TRBJ1-2; D is unclear. This CDR3 is 11 amino acids long. With 4 bases removed from V and 4 bases from J, the gap between germline ends came to 4 bases. This chain's CDR3 is CASSSGYGYTF. In DNA form, the CDR3 reads TGTGCCAGCAGTTCCGGCTATGGCTACACCTTC.

The J gene is TRBJ2-1, the V gene TRBV7-8, with 7 bases aligning to TRBD2. This CDR3 contains 15 residues. The V and J ends lost 6 bases and 3 bases, in that order; junction bases with no gene match: 8. The germline CDR1 and CDR2 sequences are SGHVS and FQNEAQ. The CDR3: CASREVAGVYNEQFF. CDR3 nucleotide sequence: TGTGCCAGCAGGGAGGTGGCGGGGGTCTACAATGAGCAGTTCTTC.

V gene TRBV2 combines with J gene TRBJ2-2, with D maybe TRBD2 (6 bases). V lost 7 bases to trimming and J lost 1 base, with 7 bases between them. The CDR3 sequence is 13 residues long. Per the germline V gene, CDR1 is SNHLY and CDR2 is FYNNEI. The CDR3 sequence is CASTRGNTGELFF. The DNA for the CDR3 is TGTGCCAGCACGCGGGGGAACACCGGGGAGCTGTTTTTT.

The genes are TRBV30 and TRBJ1-3; D is unclear. Germline V CDR1 and CDR2: GTSNPN, SVGIG (reference sequence). The CDR3 sequence is 14 residues long. CDR3 protein: CAIHDFTPGNTIYF. In DNA form, the CDR3 reads TGTGCGATACACGACTTCACCCCTGGAAACACCATATATTTT.

The J gene is TRBJ2-1, the V gene TRBV20-1; 9 nucleotides align to TRBD2. The germline V gene encodes CDR1 DFQATT and CDR2 SNEGSKA (reference sequence). After removal of 3 bases from V and 9 bases from J, the junction contained 3 bases not matched to a gene. The CDR3 loop spans 12 amino acids. The chain's CDR3 is CSASEAGGEQFF. In nucleotides, the CDR3 is TGCAGTGCTAGTGAAGCGGGGGGTGAGCAGTTCTTC.

The gene calls are TRBV9 and TRBJ2-3, with 13 nucleotides matching TRBD2. The CDR3 consists of 18 residues. The V gene's germline CDR1 is SGDLS and CDR2 YYNGEE. The J segment lost 5 bases and the V segment lost 4 bases, leaving 13 bases of the junction unmatched. The CDR3 sequence is CASSRTSGSFSGEDTQYF. For the CDR3, the DNA is TGTGCCAGCAGCCGGACTAGCGGGAGTTTCAGCGGAGAAGATACGCAGTATTTT. Combining the CDR3 with reference TRBV9 and TRBJ2-3 gives the whole variable domain DSGVTQTPKHLITATGQRVTLRCSPRSGDLSVYWYQQSLDQGLQFLIQYYNGEERAKGNILERFSAQQFPDLHSELNLSSLELGDSALYFCASSRTSGSFSGEDTQYFGPGTRLTVL.

The chain carries TRBV5-4 and TRBJ2-1; TRBD2 is a possible D gene (6 bases). Trimming shortened V by 3 bases and J by 1 base, and 20 bases separated the two germline ends. The CDR3 is 18 amino acids. Germline assignment: CDR1 SGHNT and CDR2 YYREEE (reference sequence). The CDR3 region is CASSSGTQMMGSYNEQFF. CDR3 coding DNA: TGTGCCAGCAGCTCCGGGACTCAGATGATGGGGTCCTACAATGAGCAGTTCTTC.